Listed here are 6 T cell receptor beta chains from one sample, sequenced in a study of T cells after yellow fever vaccination. TCRdb re-analysed the 5' RACE reads in MiXCR, keeping a single row per CDR3 protein. The sample lists approximately 120,000 distinct CDR3 sequences; around 9.8% were seen once. Sequences were derived from CD8+ T cells sorted from PBMCs, sampled on the day of the yellow fever booster vaccination. Every receptor here comes from a man aged 18 to 35 who received the YFV17D yellow fever vaccine.

A few counts support this clonotype. The chain employs TRBV4-1 and TRBJ2-1, with 8 nucleotides matching TRBD2. J lost 5 bases, V lost 4 bases, and 4 bases had no gene match. The CDR3 consists of 14 residues. The germline V gene encodes CDR1 MGHRA and CDR2 YSYEKL. The chain's CDR3 is CASSRSGGNNEQFF. The CDR3 DNA reads as TGCGCCAGCAGCCGGTCGGGGGGGAACAATGAGCAGTTCTTC.

The CDR3 loop is CASSYLGDTQYF. In nucleotides, the CDR3 is TGTGCCAGCAGTTACTTGGGGGATACGCAGTATTTT. This rearrangement joins TRBV6-5 to TRBJ2-3, with D unresolved. Trimming cost V 1 base and J 6 bases, with 5 bases left between them. Germline values: CDR1 MNHEY, CDR2 SVGAGI. This CDR3 comprises 12 residues.

This clonotype was recorded at least ten times. The chain recombines TRBV5-1 with TRBJ2-2; 10 bases are a match to TRBD1. V shed 4 bases, J shed 3 bases, and the junction held 3 bases outside the gene matches. CDR3 length: 15 amino acids. The V gene's germline CDR1 is SGHRS and CDR2 YFSETQ. The CDR3 DNA reads as TGCGCCAGCAGCCCGGGACAGGGGTACACCGGGGAGCTGTTTTTT. Translation gives CASSPGQGYTGELFF.

This clonotype was detected only a few times. The chain recombines TRBV7-2 with TRBJ2-2, with 7 bases that match TRBD1. Germline V gene data show CDR1 as SGHTA and CDR2 as FQGNSA. CDR3 size: 16 residues. V trimming: 4 bases; J trimming: 5 bases; junction bases outside the gene matches: 10. The CDR3 loop is CASSSILGTATGELFF. The DNA of the CDR3 is TGTGCCAGCAGCTCAATCCTTGGGACAGCGACCGGGGAGCTGTTTTTT.

This chain uses TRBV3-1 with TRBJ2-1; TRBD2 agrees at 10 bases. The V and J ends lost 4 bases and 5 bases, in that order; junction bases with no gene match: 8. This CDR3 is 16 amino acids long. In germline, CDR1 is LGHDT, CDR2 YNNKEL (reference sequence). The DNA of the CDR3 is TGTGCCAGCAGCCCAACCACTAGCGGGGCAAACAATGAGCAGTTCTTC. Its protein product is CASSPTTSGANNEQFF.

This clonotype was seen more than once but under ten times. The chain recombines TRBV12-3 or TRBV12-4 with TRBJ1-5; TRBD1 matches 11 bases. The CDR3 contains 16 residues. V lost 6 bases and J lost 6; bases outside the gene matches: 10. The CDR3 region has the DNA TGTGCCAGCAGGCAGGGCGGACAGGGGGCGGCTCAGCCCCAGCATTTT. Residues: CASRQGGQGAAQPQHF.